This TCR beta chain was identified during a study of T cell changes during pregnancy in multiple sclerosis. V was trimmed by 8 bases and J by 3 bases, leaving 19 bases between them. The CDR3 spans 15 residues. Germline CDR1 and CDR2: SNHLY and FYNNEI. Sequencing was performed with immunoSEQ multiplex PCR; in TCRdb, only in-frame clones are kept and a portion is missing. The sample lists tens of thousands of clones, roughly 92% occurring once. The sample in question was CD8+ T cells from peripheral blood mononuclear cells, obtained in the third trimester of pregnancy. The chain combines TRBV2 with TRBJ1-2; possible D gene TRBD1, 6 bases. The clonotype was recovered from a female donor with multiple sclerosis, enrolled in a pregnancy study. The CDR3 nucleotides are TGTGCCAGCGGAGAGGTCCAGGGGTATGACTATGGCTACACCTTC. Translated, it gives CASGEVQGYDYGYTF.